These T cell receptor beta chains were read from a single sample in a study of long-term antiretroviral therapy in people with HIV. Some clones are missing from TCRdb's copy, which holds only in-frame ones; the method was immunoSEQ multiplex PCR. Found here are tens of thousands of clones, 70% to 90% of them singletons; the top ten hold about 4.8%. The sample was unsorted PBMCs, taken roughly 2.9 years before starting antiretroviral therapy. These receptor sequences come from a woman in her twenties or thirties with HIV. The CDR3 runs from the conserved cysteine through the conserved F or W. A D gene is named only where the DNA matches it firmly. Not every row has a clone size; where given, it reads once, few, many or a size class.

d_call clone_size j_call v_call cdr3_length cdr3_nt cdr3_aa
TRBD1 . TRBJ2-5 TRBV30 14 TGTGCCTGGAGTAGGACAGGGGTTCAAGAGACCCAGTACTTC CAWSRTGVQETQYF
. . TRBJ1-5 TRBV6-5 13 TGTGCCAGCACTCCAAGGGGGAATCAGCCCCAGCATTTT CASTPRGNQPQHF
. . TRBJ2-6 TRBV18 15 TGTGCCAGCTCACCATCCTACTCTGGGGCCAACGTCCTGACTTTC CASSPSYSGANVLTF
. . TRBJ2-1 TRBV25-1 17 TGTGCCAGCAGTGCCGCCCGTAGGACAGAAAGAGACAATGAGCAGTTCTTC CASSAARRTERDNEQFF
. . TRBJ1-2 TRBV30 14 TGTGCCTGGAGTGTGGGGGCTACCAACTATGGCTACACCTTC CAWSVGATNYGYTF
. . TRBJ1-1 TRBV27 13 TGTGCCAGCAGTTTATCCCTGAACACTGAAGCTTTCTTT CASSLSLNTEAFF
. . TRBJ1-3 TRBV6-5 14 TGTGCCAGCAGTTACGGGACCCCTGGAAACACCATATATTTT CASSYGTPGNTIYF
TRBD1 . TRBJ2-5 TRBV9 15 TGTGCCAGCACCCCGATGGGGACAGCCCGCGAGACCCAGTACTTC CASTPMGTARETQYF
TRBD1 . TRBJ1-5 TRBV19 13 TGTGCCAGTAGTGGGGACAGAAATCAGCCCCAGCATTTT CASSGDRNQPQHF
. . TRBJ2-5 TRBV5-5 13 TGTGCCAGCAGCTCGGAACTTAAGGAGACCCAGTACTTC CASSSELKETQYF
. . TRBJ2-2 TRBV6-5 15 TGTGCCAGCAGTCGGACGGGACCGAACACCGGGGAGCTGTTTTTT CASSRTGPNTGELFF
. . TRBJ1-2 TRBV21-1 14 TGTGCCAGCAGCAAGGGCACCGGAATTGGTGGCTACACCTTC CASSKGTGIGGYTF
. . TRBJ1-1 TRBV30 11 TGTGCCTGGGAGAAGTACACTGAAGCTTTCTTT CAWEKYTEAFF
TRBD1 . TRBJ2-2 TRBV5-1 15 TGCGCCAGCAGGACCGGGACAGGGTTCACCGGGGAGCTGTTTTTT CASRTGTGFTGELFF
. . TRBJ1-1 TRBV9 16 TGTGCCAGCAGCTCCCAGGGAGGTAGGGGGAATACTGAAGCTTTCTTT CASSSQGGRGNTEAFF
. . TRBJ1-1 TRBV2 14 TGTGCCAGCAGTGAAGGTGCAGGCAGCGCTGAAGCTTTCTTT CASSEGAGSAEAFF
. . TRBJ1-6 TRBV11-2 15 TGTGCCAGCACGGGGACGTATCTACGGGATTCACCCCTCCACTTT CASTGTYLRDSPLHF
. . TRBJ2-2 TRBV30 11 TGTGCCTGGAGATTCACCGGGGAGCTGTTTTTT CAWRFTGELFF
. . TRBJ1-2 TRBV9 19 TGTGCCAGCAGCGTAGTGTACAGGGTGTCTCTGTGGTGTTTCCATGGCTACACCTTC CASSVVYRVSLWCFHGYTF
. . TRBJ2-3 TRBV6-6 14 TGTGCCAGCAGCCACCCAATGTTGACAGATACGCAGTATTTT CASSHPMLTDTQYF
. . TRBJ2-7 TRBV4-1 13 TGCGCCAGCAGCCAAGGAAGCTCCTACGAGCAGTACTTC CASSQGSSYEQYF
. . TRBJ1-1 TRBV11-1 15 TGTGCCAGCAGCTTAGCAGTGACAGAGGCCACTGAAGCTTTCTTT CASSLAVTEATEAFF
. . TRBJ2-1 TRBV5-5 15 TGTGCCAGCAGCCCTCAGGGGAAAGGTGGCAATGAGCAGTTCTTC CASSPQGKGGNEQFF
. . TRBJ2-6 TRBV6-1 15 TGTGCCAGCAGTGAAAGGGTCTCCGGGGCCAACGTCCTGACTTTC CASSERVSGANVLTF
. . TRBJ2-7 TRBV6-1 16 TGTGCCAGCAGTGAACTTATTACAGAAACCTCCTACGAGCAGTACTTC CASSELITETSYEQYF
. . TRBJ1-5 TRBV4-1 16 TGCGCCAGCAGCCAAGCGGGGGCGAATAGCAATCAGCCCCAGCATTTT CASSQAGANSNQPQHF
. . TRBJ1-1 TRBV10-2 12 TGCGCCAGCAGTGAGGGGGGGAGTGCAGCTTTCTTT CASSEGGSAAFF
. few TRBJ2-2 TRBV9 14 TGTGCCAGCAAAGACGACAGAAACACCGGGGAGCTGTTTTTT CASKDDRNTGELFF
TRBD2 . TRBJ2-1 TRBV2 16 TGTGCCAGCAGTGAAGGGCGGACTAGCGGGTACAATGAGCAGTTCTTC CASSEGRTSGYNEQFF
TRBD2 . TRBJ2-7 TRBV6-1 17 TGTGCCAGCAGTGGGGGCGTAGCGGGGGGTTTCTCCTACGAGCAGTACTTC CASSGGVAGGFSYEQYF
. . TRBJ2-2 TRBV14 15 TGTGCCAGCAGCCAAAGAAGCGGAGGCACCGGGGAGCTGTTTTTT CASSQRSGGTGELFF
. . TRBJ1-2 TRBV6-1 14 TGTGCCAGCAGTGAAGGGGCGGGACCGTGGGGCTACACCTTC CASSEGAGPWGYTF
TRBD2 . TRBJ2-5 TRBV25-1 13 TGTGCCAGCGGCCGAGGCGGGGAGGGGACCCAGTACTTC CASGRGGEGTQYF
TRBD2 . TRBJ2-1 TRBV30 15 TGTGCCTGGAGTGTACCTAGCGGGGGTAGGCGTGAGCAGTTCTTC CAWSVPSGGRREQFF
. once TRBJ1-5 TRBV19 16 TGTGCCAGTAGTATATTTGAAAGGGGAATAGGGCAGCCCCAGCATTTT CASSIFERGIGQPQHF
. . TRBJ1-1 TRBV19 14 TGTGCCAGTAGAAAACAGGGTCAGAACACTGAAGCTTTCTTT CASRKQGQNTEAFF
. . TRBJ2-2 TRBV5-1 14 TGCGCCAGCAGCTTCTGGGGGAAAGTCGGGGAGCTGTTTTTT CASSFWGKVGELFF
. . TRBJ1-1 TRBV5-6 12 TGTGCCAGCAGCTCCGCCTCCCCCGACGCTTTCTTT CASSSASPDAFF
TRBD1 few TRBJ1-6 TRBV5-1 18 TGCGCCAGCAGCTTTTTCTTGACAGGGAGCTCCTATAATTCACCCCTCCACTTT CASSFFLTGSSYNSPLHF
TRBD1 once TRBJ1-2 TRBV27 13 TGTGCCAGCGGGCAGGGGGCTAACTATGGCTACACCTTC CASGQGANYGYTF
TRBD1 . TRBJ2-2 TRBV2 16 TGTGCCAGCAGTGAATCCCGGGACAGCCTCCAGCGGGAGCTGTTTTTT CASSESRDSLQRELFF
TRBD1 once TRBJ1-6 TRBV7-9 16 TGTGCCAGCAGCCTGACAGGGAACTCCTATAATTCACCCCTCCACTTT CASSLTGNSYNSPLHF
. . TRBJ1-1 TRBV7-2 14 TGTGCCAGCAGCCCGAACCGGGACGGAGGTAATCCCACGTTT CASSPNRDGGNPTF
TRBD1 . TRBJ2-3 TRBV14 16 TGTGCCAGCAGCCAAACTTTGGGACAGTACACAGATACGCAGTATTTT CASSQTLGQYTDTQYF
. . TRBJ1-4 TRBV12-5 14 TGTGCTAGTGGACCCGGGTCCTCCTATGAAAAACTGTTTTTT CASGPGSSYEKLFF
. . TRBJ1-2 TRBV6-6 13 TGTGCCAGCAGTTATGCTGGGGCAGGTGGCTACACCTTC CASSYAGAGGYTF
. . TRBJ1-1 TRBV27 13 TGTGCCAGCAGCCTGAAGGGAGGCACTGAAGCTTTCTTT CASSLKGGTEAFF
. . TRBJ1-3 TRBV15 15 TGTGCCACCAACCTACAGGAAAGCTCTGGAAACACCATATATTTT CATNLQESSGNTIYF
TRBD2 . TRBJ2-1 TRBV7-2 15 TGTGCCAGCAGGCAAACTAGCGGGGGGGGGAATGAGCAGTTCTTC CASRQTSGGGNEQFF
. . TRBJ1-2 TRBV27 18 TGTGCCAGCAGTTTATCCCTCTCCCGCGACAGTATTAACTATGGCTACACCTTC CASSLSLSRDSINYGYTF